Each of the 16 T cell receptor beta chains below was sequenced from the same sample in a study of T cells expressing NK-cell markers. TCRdb reprocessed the 5' RACE reads and reports one entry per CDR3 protein, with no DNA. Recorded here are 500,000 to 700,000 distinct CDR3 sequences; the top ten clones represent 3% to 4.5%. The sequenced sample consisted of blood T cells: a sorted CD56 or NKG2C T cell subset, CD4+ or CD8+ T cells, or bulk PBMC T cells (not recorded which). These receptors originate from a young man in good health.

This chain links TRBV10-3 with TRBJ1-5; TCRdb lists TRBD1, though no DNA is available to test this call. Germline V gives CDR1 ENHRY, CDR2 SYGVKD. The CDR3 covers 21 residues. CDR3 in amino acids: CAISEYQPGQGRLAGNQPQHF.

The V gene is TRBV28, the J gene TRBJ1-1. The CDR3 sequence is 14 residues long. CDR1 MDHEN and CDR2 SYDVKM come from the germline V gene. This CDR3 is CASSFVQGPSEAFF.

This sequence joins TRBV20-1 and TRBJ1-2; TCRdb names TRBD1, which stays unverified in the absence of DNA. Germline CDR1 DFQATT, CDR2 SNEGSKA (reference sequence). CDR3 length: 14 amino acids. The CDR3: CSARARTGLGGYTF.

V gene TRBV19 combines with J gene TRBJ2-1; there is no DNA to check the TCRdb D call of TRBD1. CDR3 size: 14 residues. Germline lookup yields CDR1 LNHDA and CDR2 SQIVND (reference sequence). The chain's CDR3 is CASSIPGPYNEQFF.

J is TRBJ2-1 and V is TRBV10-3; TCRdb selects TRBD2, and the lack of DNA leaves this call unchecked. Germline V lookup: CDR1 ENHRY, CDR2 SYGVKD. The CDR3 contains 14 residues. The CDR3 spells CAINGAGGPGEQFF.

V gene TRBV5-5 combines with J gene TRBJ2-7; the TCRdb call, TRBD2, lacks DNA for checking. This CDR3 spans 15 amino acids. Germline V gives CDR1 SGHKS, CDR2 YYEKEE (reference sequence). The CDR3 region is CASSLVAGSLYEQYF.

CDR3 loop: CASSSAFPTYEQYF. The V gene is TRBV5-1, the J gene TRBJ2-7. Per germline, CDR1 SGHRS and CDR2 YFSETQ. This CDR3 is 14 amino acids long.

This chain uses TRBV10-3 with TRBJ2-5; TCRdb designates TRBD1, a call that cannot be tested without DNA. This CDR3 contains 15 residues. Germline assignment: CDR1 ENHRY and CDR2 SYGVKD. The chain's CDR3 is CAISAGGGGEETQYF.

The chain uses TRBV20-1 and TRBJ2-1; the D call of TRBD2 rests on TCRdb alone, since no DNA is present to check it. Per germline, CDR1 DFQATT and CDR2 SNEGSKA (reference sequence). The CDR3 loop spans 14 amino acids. CDR3 region: CSASGLAGGDEQFF.

This rearrangement joins TRBV15 to TRBJ2-5; TCRdb selects TRBD1, and the lack of DNA leaves this call unchecked. Germline lookup yields CDR1 LNHNV and CDR2 YYDKDF (reference sequence). The CDR3 sequence is 13 residues long. CDR3 sequence: CATSPRGQETQYF.

The V gene is TRBV12-3 or TRBV12-4, the J gene TRBJ2-5; TCRdb returns TRBD2, unconfirmable since there is no DNA. The CDR3 length is 14 residues. CDR3 protein: CASSLSAAAQTQYF.

This rearrangement joins TRBV5-1 to TRBJ2-1. Germline assignment: CDR1 SGHRS and CDR2 YFSETQ. CDR3 length: 16 amino acids. The CDR3: CASSLAGISTYNEQFF. The full variable domain, in which reference TRBV5-1 and TRBJ2-1 provide the parts outside the CDR3, is KAGVTQTPRYLIKTRGQQVTLSCSPISGHRSVSWYQQTPGQGLQFLFEYFSETQRNKGNFPGRFSGRQFSNSRSEMNVSTLELGDSALYLCASSLAGISTYNEQFFGPGTRLTVL.

The chain links TRBV12-3 or TRBV12-4 to TRBJ2-5; TCRdb returns TRBD1, unconfirmable since there is no DNA. The CDR3 spans 14 residues. The CDR3 is CASSSDRAQETQYF.

The rearrangement links TRBV6-5 to TRBJ1-5. Germline V gene lookup returns CDR1 MNHEY and CDR2 SVGAGI. This CDR3 has 15 residues. CDR3 sequence reads: CASSPKGMGNQPQHF.

The V gene is TRBV12-3 or TRBV12-4, the J gene TRBJ2-4; lacking DNA, the TRBD1 call made by TCRdb goes unchecked. This CDR3 has 14 amino acids. The CDR3 loop is CASSLPWGKNIQYF.

The gene calls are TRBV5-1 and TRBJ2-5; TCRdb's assignment of TRBD1 cannot be checked, as there is no DNA. The CDR3 spans 16 residues. Germline CDR1 reads SGHRS; CDR2 reads YFSETQ. The CDR3 sequence: CASSLNRDISVLTQYF. Combining the CDR3 with reference TRBV5-1 and TRBJ2-5 gives the whole variable domain KAGVTQTPRYLIKTRGQQVTLSCSPISGHRSVSWYQQTPGQGLQFLFEYFSETQRNKGNFPGRFSGRQFSNSRSEMNVSTLELGDSALYLCASSLNRDISVLTQYFGPGTRLLVL.